A selection of T cell receptor beta chains follows, all from one sample in a study of cytomegalovirus exposure and HLA in healthy donors. Assay used: immunoSEQ multiplex PCR; TCRdb lists only in-frame clones, some missing. This table holds about 130,000 clones, about three quarters found once. Sequencing was done on a sample of PBMCs. The source is a woman in her sixties in good health and CMV-seropositive. The CDR3 runs from the conserved cysteine through the conserved F or W. The D gene is left open where the match is weak. Clone sizes are given selectively: once, few, many, or a class where the clone is expanded.

j_call,v_call,clone_size,d_call,cdr3_nt,cdr3_aa
TRBJ1-2,TRBV6-1,.,.,TGTGCCAGCAGTGCGGGCAGGGGTTCCTATGGCTACACCTTC,CASSAGRGSYGYTF
TRBJ1-1,TRBV2,few,.,TGTGCCAGCATACCTTTAGGCATAGGGGGCACTGAAGCTTTCTTT,CASIPLGIGGTEAFF
TRBJ1-4,TRBV2,.,TRBD1,TGTGCCAGCAGCTCGACAGGGGAGGATGAAAAACTGTTTTTT,CASSSTGEDEKLFF
TRBJ2-3,TRBV19,.,TRBD2,TGTGCCAGTAGCATTCCGGGACTAGCGGGGGGCGATACGCAGTATTTT,CASSIPGLAGGDTQYF
TRBJ2-2,TRBV11-2,.,TRBD2,TGTGCCAGCAGCCCAAACGGAGGGTACCTAGCGGTGCGCGGGGAGCTGTTTTTT,CASSPNGGYLAVRGELFF
TRBJ1-5,TRBV4-1,.,.,TGCGCCAGCAGATCAAGGGACATTAGCAATCAGCCCCAGCATTTT,CASRSRDISNQPQHF
TRBJ1-2,TRBV18,.,TRBD1,TGTGCCAGCTCATCTTACTGGACAGGGGTTTATGGCTACACCTTC,CASSSYWTGVYGYTF
TRBJ2-6,TRBV11-3,.,.,TGTGCCAGCAGCGCTAGTTATGGGGCCAACGTCCTGACTTTC,CASSASYGANVLTF
TRBJ1-2,TRBV27,.,.,TGTGCCAGCAGTCGAGGATCAGCTAACTATGGCTACACCTTC,CASSRGSANYGYTF
TRBJ2-1,TRBV6-5,.,TRBD1,TGTGCCAGCAGTTACAGAACAGACAGGGTAAATGAGCAGTTCTTC,CASSYRTDRVNEQFF
TRBJ2-7,TRBV5-6,.,TRBD2,TGTGCCAGCAGCTCCCTCGGACTAGCGGGGACCCCCTACGAGCAGTACTTC,CASSSLGLAGTPYEQYF
TRBJ2-7,TRBV6-5,.,.,TGTGCCAGCAGTTACTTGACAGGAACCTACGAGCAGTACTTC,CASSYLTGTYEQYF
TRBJ1-3,TRBV28,.,TRBD1,TGTGCCAGCAGCTATCAGGGGGGTTCCGGAAACACCATATATTTT,CASSYQGGSGNTIYF